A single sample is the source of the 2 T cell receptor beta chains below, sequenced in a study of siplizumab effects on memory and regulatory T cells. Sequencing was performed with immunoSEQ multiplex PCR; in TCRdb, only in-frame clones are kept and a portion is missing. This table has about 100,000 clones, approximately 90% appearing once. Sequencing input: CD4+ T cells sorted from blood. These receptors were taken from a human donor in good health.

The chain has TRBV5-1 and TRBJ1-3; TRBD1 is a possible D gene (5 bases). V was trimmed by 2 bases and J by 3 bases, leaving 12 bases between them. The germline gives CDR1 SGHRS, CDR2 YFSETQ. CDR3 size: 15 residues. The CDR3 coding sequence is TGCGCCAGCAGCTTCGATGGGACCTTTGGAAACACCATATATTTT. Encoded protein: CASSFDGTFGNTIYF.

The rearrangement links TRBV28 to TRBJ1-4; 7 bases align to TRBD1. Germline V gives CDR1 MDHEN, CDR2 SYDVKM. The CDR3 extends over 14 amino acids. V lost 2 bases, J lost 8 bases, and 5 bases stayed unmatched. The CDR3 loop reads CASSLAGQTEKLFF. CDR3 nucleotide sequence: TGTGCCAGCAGTTTAGCGGGACAGACGGAAAAACTGTTTTTT.